This is a list of T cell receptor beta chains from one sample in a study of blood T cell repertoires in COVID-19. Measured with immunoSEQ multiplex PCR; TCRdb has only the in-frame clones, and not every one. This sample has 90,000 to 100,000 clones, with 84% found just once. The sequencing input was peripheral blood. These receptors all stem from a woman aged 55 to 70 with acute or convalescent COVID-19. Both conserved end residues are part of each CDR3. The D gene is left open where the match is weak. The size entry is marked missing in some rows and otherwise reads once, few, many or a size class.

D	size	V	J	DNA	CDR3
.	.	TRBV10-1	TRBJ2-1	TGCGCCAACCCACTGCACAGGGCCACCCGACAGTTCTTC	CANPLHRATRQFF
.	.	TRBV29-1	TRBJ1-5	TGCAGCGTCCGACAGAATAGCAATCAGCCCCAGCATTTT	CSVRQNSNQPQHF
.	.	TRBV6-5	TRBJ1-5	TGTGCCAGCAGACCTGCGGACAATCAGCCCCAGCATTTT	CASRPADNQPQHF
.	.	TRBV6-5	TRBJ2-5	TGTGCCAGCAGTTATTCCGGGGGTACTAAAAAAGAGACCCAGTACTTC	CASSYSGGTKKETQYF
TRBD2	.	TRBV6-2/TRBV6-3	TRBJ2-5	TGTGCCAGCAGTTACCCAAGGACTAGCGGGGGGGCGCGGGAGACCCAGTACTTC	CASSYPRTSGGARETQYF
TRBD1	.	TRBV5-1	TRBJ1-3	TGCGCCAGCAGCACCGGACAGGAATGGGGAAACACCATATATTTT	CASSTGQEWGNTIYF
.	once	TRBV7-9	TRBJ2-1	TGTGCCAGCAGCTCCAGCGGACCATACAATGAGCAGTTCTTC	CASSSSGPYNEQFF
TRBD1	few	TRBV9	TRBJ2-7	TGTGCCAGCAGCCTCTTCCCACAGGGGTCCTACGAGCAGTACTTC	CASSLFPQGSYEQYF
TRBD2	once	TRBV28	TRBJ2-1	TGTGCCAGCACCTTAGGGGGACTAGCGGGGGTCGAGCAGTTCTTC	CASTLGGLAGVEQFF
.	.	TRBV19	TRBJ1-1	TGTGCCAGCCACAACCGAAGGGGAGCGGGTACTGAAGCTTTCTTT	CASHNRRGAGTEAFF
TRBD2	.	TRBV3-1/TRBV3-2	TRBJ2-2	TGTGCCAGCAGCCAAGAGCTAGGGGACTACTACACCGGGGAGCTGTTTTTT	CASSQELGDYYTGELFF
TRBD1	.	TRBV6-5	TRBJ2-7	TGTGCCAGCAACAGGGGCAGGTTGGACGAGCAGTACTTC	CASNRGRLDEQYF
.	.	TRBV19	TRBJ1-3	TGTGCCAGTAGTATCGGACAGCGGAGCACCATATATTTT	CASSIGQRSTIYF
TRBD1	.	TRBV28	TRBJ2-2	TGTGCCAGCAGCCGACAGGGGGCCGGGGAGCTGTTTTTT	CASSRQGAGELFF
TRBD2	.	TRBV4-2	TRBJ2-3	TGTGCCAGCAGCAAAGGACTAGCGGGGGGATCGACAGATACGCAGTATTTT	CASSKGLAGGSTDTQYF
TRBD1	.	TRBV30	TRBJ1-2	TGTGCCTGGACCCCGGGACAGAACTATGGCTACACCTTC	CAWTPGQNYGYTF
.	.	TRBV19	TRBJ1-4	TGTGCCAGCGGTTATGAAAAACTGTTTTTT	CASGYEKLFF
.	.	TRBV30	TRBJ1-5	TGTGCCTGGAGTTGGGTGGGCCAGCCCCAGCATTTT	CAWSWVGQPQHF
.	once	TRBV11-2	TRBJ2-1	TGTGCCAGCAGCTTAAACAGGGTAAAGGACTACAATGAGCAGTTCTTC	CASSLNRVKDYNEQFF
.	.	TRBV7-3	TRBJ2-1	TGTGCCAGCAGCCAAAACCCCGGGACACAGTACAATGAGCAGTTCTTC	CASSQNPGTQYNEQFF
.	.	TRBV3-1/TRBV3-2	TRBJ1-1	TGTGCCAGCAGCCATCATCGGAGCACCACGAATATGAACACTGAAGCTTTCTTT	CASSHHRSTTNMNTEAFF
.	.	TRBV7-2	TRBJ1-1	TGTGCCAGCAGCTCCCGATCCAGGGGCCCGAACACTGAAGCTTTCTTT	CASSSRSRGPNTEAFF
.	.	TRBV5-1	TRBJ1-1	TGCGCCAGCAGCTTGGCCATCAACACTGAAGCTTTCTTT	CASSLAINTEAFF
TRBD1	.	TRBV23-1	TRBJ2-5	TGCGCCAGCAGTCCCTACCGGGACAGGGGGAGAGAGACCCAGTACTTC	CASSPYRDRGRETQYF
.	once	TRBV19	TRBJ2-1	TGTGCCAGTAGTATAGGCGGGGCTAACTCCTACAATGAGCAGTTCTTC	CASSIGGANSYNEQFF
TRBD1	.	TRBV19	TRBJ1-4	TGTGCCAGTAGTATGGCGGACAGGGGAGGCGAAAAACTGTTTTTT	CASSMADRGGEKLFF
.	.	TRBV19	TRBJ1-6	TGTGCCAGTAGTGCAGACAGGTCTACGGCCCTCCACTTT	CASSADRSTALHF
TRBD1	.	TRBV3-1/TRBV3-2	TRBJ1-5	TGTGCCAGCAGCCAAGGGGACAGGAGCAATCAGCCCCAGCATTTT	CASSQGDRSNQPQHF
.	.	TRBV3-1/TRBV3-2	TRBJ2-2	TGTGCCAGCAGCCAACCTCTGCGAACCGGGGAGCTGTTTTTT	CASSQPLRTGELFF
.	.	TRBV7-3	TRBJ1-2	TGTGCCAGCGCCCCGGGTGGAGCTAACTATGGCTACACCTTC	CASAPGGANYGYTF
TRBD2	.	TRBV9	TRBJ2-5	TGTGCCAGCAGCGTAGGTACGGGGGGGCCGGAGACCCAGTACTTC	CASSVGTGGPETQYF
TRBD1	once	TRBV6-5	TRBJ2-7	TGTGCCAGCAGCGGCAGAGGGGGCGGCCCCTACGAGCAGTACTTC	CASSGRGGGPYEQYF
TRBD2	.	TRBV5-6	TRBJ2-3	TGTGCCAGCAGCTTGGACTTAGCGGGGGCCATCACAGATACGCAGTATTTT	CASSLDLAGAITDTQYF
.	.	TRBV9	TRBJ1-1	TGTGCCAGCAGCGTAACCCCAACACTAAACACTGAAGCTTTCTTT	CASSVTPTLNTEAFF
TRBD1	.	TRBV19	TRBJ1-2	TGTGCCAGTAGTTACCCCAGGGGGCGGAACTATGGCTACACCTTC	CASSYPRGRNYGYTF
TRBD2	.	TRBV7-3	TRBJ2-3	TGTGCCAGCAGCTTAAATAGCGGGGTTAGCACAGATACGCAGTATTTT	CASSLNSGVSTDTQYF
TRBD1	.	TRBV4-1	TRBJ1-2	TGCGCCAGCAGCCAAGGGAACAGGGGGAACTATGGCTACACCTTC	CASSQGNRGNYGYTF
.	.	TRBV5-4	TRBJ2-3	TGTGCCAGCAGCTGGAGCGGCACAGATACGCAGTATTTT	CASSWSGTDTQYF
.	.	TRBV12-3/TRBV12-4	TRBJ1-1	TGTGCCAGCAGTTTCGAGTCGAGCACTGAAGCTTTCTTT	CASSFESSTEAFF
.	once	TRBV15	TRBJ2-5	TGTGCCACCAGCAGAGCTTTCCAAGAGACCCAGTACTTC	CATSRAFQETQYF
.	.	TRBV30	TRBJ1-5	TGTGCCTGGAGTGTTTACAGCTTCAATCAGCCCCAGCATTTT	CAWSVYSFNQPQHF
TRBD1	.	TRBV5-1	TRBJ1-3	TGCGCCAGCAGCCCTGGACAGGAAAGAAACACCATATATTTT	CASSPGQERNTIYF
.	.	TRBV6-5	TRBJ1-1	TGTGCCAGTAGACAGATCCAGATGAACACTGAAGCTTTCTTT	CASRQIQMNTEAFF
.	few	TRBV2	TRBJ1-5	TGTGCCAGCAGACCTGACAGGAAGAATCGTCAGCCCCAGCATTTT	CASRPDRKNRQPQHF
.	.	TRBV7-9	TRBJ2-1	TGTGCCAGCAGCTTGAACTTGGGGGGTGTAGGAAATGAGCAGTTCTTC	CASSLNLGGVGNEQFF
TRBD1	once	TRBV6-5	TRBJ1-6	TGTGCCAGCAGTTTCGACAGGGCCTATAATTCACCCCTCCACTTT	CASSFDRAYNSPLHF
.	.	TRBV6-5	TRBJ1-3	TGTGCCAGCAGCCGCCTACAGGTTGGCGGAAACACCATATATTTT	CASSRLQVGGNTIYF
TRBD2	once	TRBV5-5	TRBJ2-7	TGTGCCAGCAGCCCCTTCAGCGGGGGGGGCTCCTACGAGCAGTACTTC	CASSPFSGGGSYEQYF
.	.	TRBV6-2/TRBV6-3	TRBJ1-1	TGTGCCAGCAGTTACATCCAGAATGAAGCTTTCTTT	CASSYIQNEAFF